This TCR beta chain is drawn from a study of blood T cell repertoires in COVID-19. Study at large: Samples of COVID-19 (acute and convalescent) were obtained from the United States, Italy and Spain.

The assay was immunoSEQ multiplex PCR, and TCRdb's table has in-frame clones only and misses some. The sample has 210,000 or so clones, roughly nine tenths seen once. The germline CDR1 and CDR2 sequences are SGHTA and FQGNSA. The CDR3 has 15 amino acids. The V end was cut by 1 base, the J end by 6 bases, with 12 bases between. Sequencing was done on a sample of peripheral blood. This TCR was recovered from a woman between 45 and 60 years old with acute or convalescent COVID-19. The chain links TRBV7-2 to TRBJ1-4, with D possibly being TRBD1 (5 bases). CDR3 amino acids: CASSLGVPGDEKLFF. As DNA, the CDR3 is TGTGCCAGCAGCTTAGGCGTACCGGGGGATGAAAAACTGTTTTTT.